One TCR beta chain is described in this entry. Its antigen remains undetermined. No much larger clone exists at a distance of one base, and base qualities are not known. The cohort comprised 710 or so healthy bone marrow donors. All cohort members were sampled while nominally healthy, although unrecorded immune exposures were likely present. The donor was CMV seronegative and was included in the group of about 350 seronegative cohort members. A peripheral blood sample was provided by each donor, and peripheral blood mononuclear cells were used for TCR beta sequencing. The Qiagen DNeasy Blood Extraction Kit was used to extract genomic DNA from the blood cell samples. This record belongs to a study of cytomegalovirus exposure and HLA in healthy donors (dated by TCRdb to 2017 to 2019). Study-wide context: In an earlier analysis of 550 to 750 of the donors, less than 350 Gb of sequence data and 117 million unique TCR beta sequences from about 179 million T cells were reported. Roughly 300 gigabases of sequencing data and approximately 84 million unique TCR sequences were included in an early release covering several hundred HLA-typed donors. Of the 350 to 450 genotyped donors, approximately 83% fell in the genetic ancestry cluster associated with self-reported Caucasian donors. The study aimed to test whether signatures of past pathogen exposure could be identified by cataloging public T cell receptors. The T cell repertoires of 666 subjects were profiled by immunosequencing and related to cytomegalovirus serostatus. Along with the roughly 700-subject first cohort, a separate validation cohort of about 110 different subjects was used. High-throughput TCR immunosequencing, statistical association of individual TCRs with disease status, and machine learning were combined to predict cytomegalovirus infection status. A later analysis re-analyzed previously published TCR beta repertoires from 500 to 700 donors and added high-resolution HLA genotyping to study TCR occurrence patterns. The later analysis used no new phenotypic data to find candidate immune exposures, relying instead on TCR beta sequences and their occurrence across donors. An earlier analysis of approximately 500 of the donors applied high-throughput TCR beta sequencing to assess whether each TCR beta V gene segment acted as functional or pseudogenic. Alongside the repertoire data, information on donor age, sex, ethnicity and CMV serostatus was compiled. A later genetic analysis took genome-wide SNP genotypes for about 55% of the 666 donors and used that subset as a discovery cohort. All discovery cohort repertoires had been generated using a single sequencing platform. Class I and class II HLA loci were covered by the typing at four-digit resolution. Typing coverage varied by locus: about 620-630 donors for A, B, C, DRB1 and DQB1; some 520 for DQA1; more than 600 for DPA1; 400 to 480 for DPB1. Roughly 5 DR-DQ haplotypes were handled as single units for association and clustering because linkage in the cohort was strong. On average, roughly 250,000 unique TCR beta nucleotide sequences were sequenced per donor among 350 to 400 genotyped donors of the cohort, with roughly 19% of those sequences being non-productive. Broader findings and caveats from the paper: Because the 87-base-pair reads could not distinguish some IMGT-functional V segments, including TRBV6-2 and TRBV6-3, those segments were excluded. According to a later analysis, TCR association rates differed among HLA loci, with DRB1 alleles showing the most associated TCRs and HLA-C alleles showing the fewest. Compared with equally common non-associated chains, HLA-associated TCR beta chains in a later analysis were more clonally expanded and had lower generation probabilities. Correlated functional status among segregating V segments might reflect linkage disequilibrium, but an unknown experimental factor could not be ruled out. A further reported finding was that TCR beta sequences accurately predicted the HLA-A and HLA-B alleles for most subjects in the first cohort. A group of highly shared sequence variants was considered likely to be a technical artifact of the sequencing pipeline. In both the original and validation cohorts, the classifier was reported to diagnose cytomegalovirus status with high specificity and sensitivity. In a later genetic analysis, fewer N-insertions in productive TCRs were reported among donors in an Asian-associated ancestry cluster than the approximately 670-donor mean. In a later analysis, most CMV-associated TCR beta chains were found to appear HLA-restricted, with HLA associations seemingly driven largely by CMV exposure. Because HLA typing was missing for some donors at each locus, association tests included only the typed subset. Strong co-occurrence of HLA alleles, especially DR and DQ, made assigning TCR associations to individual alleles difficult. While some public TCRs were present in many individuals, most TCR sequences turned up only very rarely across donors. Because counts were too low, about 18 rarely observed V segments, including chromosome 9 orphons, were excluded from the earlier analysis of a few hundred of the donors. The study listed 170 or so TCR beta chains as associated with cytomegalovirus. The authors suggested that the approach could potentially be extended to other disease states and immunological phenotypes. The presence/absence analyses assumed that sequencing depth was roughly uniform across donors, and that assumption may not be true. An earlier analysis of approximately 530 of the donors showed that most TCR beta V segments appeared in productive rearrangements either about 87% or about 30% of the time, which broadly matched IMGT annotations. Only TCR beta chains were sequenced in this cohort, and the absence of alpha or paired-chain data limited detectable features. A later analysis associated roughly 17,000 TCR beta sequences with specific HLA alleles at a false discovery rate of 0.05. V-gene and J-gene trimming of TCR beta chains was associated with a missense DCLRE1C variant in a later genetic analysis, and the association was replicated in an independent cohort. For the cohort, immune exposure information was limited to CMV serostatus. A few of the identified cytomegalovirus-associated TCR beta chains were confirmed in vitro to be specific for cytomegalovirus antigens. According to a later analysis, parvovirus B19, influenza, CMV and Epstein-Barr virus appeared linked to several top co-occurrence clusters.

The CDR3 covers 14 residues, taking in both the cysteine and the phenylalanine. The DNA shown is the 42-base CDR3, in frame from base 1. Cut back by 0 bases and 7 bases, the V and J ends lie 11 bases apart. From the germline V gene, CDR1 is SGHRS and CDR2 is YFSETQ. The protocol used for the library was the immunoSEQ multiplex PCR assay. The multiplex PCR relied on a mix of 60 forward primers for TCR Vbeta segments and 13 reverse primers for TCR Jbeta segments. The CDR3 region of rearranged TCR beta genes was amplified from genomic DNA by a multiplex PCR assay. The amplified TCR beta libraries were sequenced on the Illumina HiSeq System as 87-base-pair reads. The paper's processing steps were these. A later analysis counted tens of millions of unique TCR beta chains across the approximately 700 repertoires, and roughly 9.9 million of these chains were shared by at least two donors. Raw reads were error-corrected and collapsed into unique sequences with a nearest-neighbor algorithm that merged closely related sequences to remove PCR and sequencing errors. To assign V, D and J gene segments, CDR3 sequences were aligned to IMGT reference sequences. For a sequence to be retained, a match of at least six nucleotides to both a V gene segment and a J gene segment was required. A rearrangement counted as productive if the CDR3 had no stop codons and remained in frame with V and J, and every other rearrangement counted as non-productive. CDR3 was defined by IMGT convention, running from the second conserved V-encoded cysteine to the conserved J-encoded phenylalanine. The earlier analysis of about 570 of the donors excluded any sequence lacking an unambiguous match to a single V gene segment. In an earlier analysis of around 590 of the donors, a V segment was called functional when productive rearrangements were above 56.7%, and segregating when the standard deviation between donors exceeded 5%. A statistical classification framework was developed to diagnose cytomegalovirus status using the catalog of TCR beta chain sequences. A later analysis assigned V and J genes by comparing TCR nucleotide sequences with IMGT/GENE-DB human TR gene sequences. In a later analysis, CDR3 sequences and most-parsimonious VDJ recombination scenarios were assigned using the TCRdist pipeline. In a later analysis, each TCR beta chain was defined by its CDR3 amino acid sequence together with its V-gene family, and reads without a unique V-gene family were excluded. A later analysis removed 550 to 700 highly shared, low-generation-probability nucleotide sequences to deal with suspected cross-contamination and a sequencing artifact. In a later analysis, a clonal expansion index was calculated for each public chain from normalized within-repertoire ranks of inferred template counts. Generation probabilities in a later analysis came from a VDJ recombination model fitted to out-of-frame rearrangements, and those results were checked against IGoR. In a later analysis, TCR-TCR, TCR-HLA and TCR-CMV co-occurrence was scored with hypergeometric tests, and a repertoire-size bias correction was applied to TCR pairs. In a later analysis, false discovery rates were estimated by permuting HLA or CMV assignments 20 times. A later analysis grouped co-occurring TCRs with DBSCAN, adding TCRdist sequence similarity when clustering within HLA-allele-positive subsets. Repertoires with fewer than 30,000 or more than 120,000 public chains, plus five repertoires with anomalous nucleotide sharing, were excluded from co-occurrence clustering. Held by TCRdb, this immuneACCESS table contains in-frame sequences only and omits some clones. Under half of the omission traces to an unresolved V gene where checked; the cause of the rest is unknown. For V, J and clone size, that table is used; D and trimming come from the DNA. The sample table records 140,000 or so clones; roughly 68% of these occur just once. The leading ten clones occupy around 4.7% of the sample.

This clonotype was sampled from a man between 60 and 75 years old in good health and CMV-seronegative. The sequence links TRBV5-1 to TRBJ2-1; possibly the D gene is TRBD1, per 6 matching bases. Sequenced input: PBMCs. The CDR3 in this case is CASSLGGLGNEQFF. At the DNA level, the sequence is TGCGCCAGCAGCTTGGGGGGGCTAGGAAATGAGCAGTTCTTC.